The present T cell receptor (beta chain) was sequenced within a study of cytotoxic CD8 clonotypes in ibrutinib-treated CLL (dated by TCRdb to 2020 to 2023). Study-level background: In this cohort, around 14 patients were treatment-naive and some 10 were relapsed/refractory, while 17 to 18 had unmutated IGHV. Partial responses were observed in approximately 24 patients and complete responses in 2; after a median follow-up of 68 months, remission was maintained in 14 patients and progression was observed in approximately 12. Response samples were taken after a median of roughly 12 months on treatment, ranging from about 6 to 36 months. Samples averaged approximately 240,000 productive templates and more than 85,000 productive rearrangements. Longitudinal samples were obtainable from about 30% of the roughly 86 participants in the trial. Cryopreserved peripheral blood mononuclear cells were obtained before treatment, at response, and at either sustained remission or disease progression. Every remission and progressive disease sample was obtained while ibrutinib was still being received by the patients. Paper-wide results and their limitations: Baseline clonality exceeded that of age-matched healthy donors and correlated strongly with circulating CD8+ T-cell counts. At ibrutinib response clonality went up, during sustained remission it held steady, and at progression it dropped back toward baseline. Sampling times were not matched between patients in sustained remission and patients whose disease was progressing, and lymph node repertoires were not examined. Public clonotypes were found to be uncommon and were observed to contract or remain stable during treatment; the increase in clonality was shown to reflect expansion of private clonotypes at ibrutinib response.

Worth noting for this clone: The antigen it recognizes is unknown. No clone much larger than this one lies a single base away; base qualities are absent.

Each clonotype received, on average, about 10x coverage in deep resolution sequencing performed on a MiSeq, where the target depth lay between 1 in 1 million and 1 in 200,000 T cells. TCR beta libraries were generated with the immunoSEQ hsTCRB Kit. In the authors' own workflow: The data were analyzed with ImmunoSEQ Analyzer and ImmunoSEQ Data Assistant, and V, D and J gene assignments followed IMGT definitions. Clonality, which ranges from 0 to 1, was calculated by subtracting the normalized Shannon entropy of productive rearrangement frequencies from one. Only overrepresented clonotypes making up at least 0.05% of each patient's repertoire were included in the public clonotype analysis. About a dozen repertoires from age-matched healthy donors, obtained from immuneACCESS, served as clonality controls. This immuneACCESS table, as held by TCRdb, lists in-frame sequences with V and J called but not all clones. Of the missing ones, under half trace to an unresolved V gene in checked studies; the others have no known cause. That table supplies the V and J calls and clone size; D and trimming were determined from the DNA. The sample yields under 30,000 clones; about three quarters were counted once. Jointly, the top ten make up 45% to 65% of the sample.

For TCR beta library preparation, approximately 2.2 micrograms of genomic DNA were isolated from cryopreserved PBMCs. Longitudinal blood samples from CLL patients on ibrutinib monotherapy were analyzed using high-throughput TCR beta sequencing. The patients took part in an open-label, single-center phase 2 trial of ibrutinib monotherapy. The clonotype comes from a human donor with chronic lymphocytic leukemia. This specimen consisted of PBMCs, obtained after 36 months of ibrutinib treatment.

This receptor has the CDR3 CASSSYYRPTYEQYF. The nucleotide sequence reads as follows: TGTGCCAGCAGTTCTTATTATCGGCCCACCTACGAGCAGTACTTC. The V gene is TRBV28 and the J gene is TRBJ2-7; no D gene is confidently identified. V and J lose 4 bases and 2 bases, and a span of 15 bases separates them. Sequences MDHEN (CDR1) and SYDVKM (CDR2) are obtained from the germline V gene. Including cysteine and phenylalanine, the CDR3 has 15 amino acids. Here the CDR3 DNA is all that survives: 45 bases in frame from base 1.